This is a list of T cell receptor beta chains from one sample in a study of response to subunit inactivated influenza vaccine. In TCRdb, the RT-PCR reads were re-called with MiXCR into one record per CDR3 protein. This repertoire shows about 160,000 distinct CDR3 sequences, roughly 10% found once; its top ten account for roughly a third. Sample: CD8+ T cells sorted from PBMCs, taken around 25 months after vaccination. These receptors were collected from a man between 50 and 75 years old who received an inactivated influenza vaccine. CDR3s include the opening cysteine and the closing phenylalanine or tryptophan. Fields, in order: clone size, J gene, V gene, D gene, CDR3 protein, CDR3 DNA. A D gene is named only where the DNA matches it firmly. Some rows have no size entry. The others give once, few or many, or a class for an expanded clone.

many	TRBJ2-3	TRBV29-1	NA	CSVEARPDTQYF	TGCAGCGTTGAGGCTCGACCAGATACGCAGTATTTT
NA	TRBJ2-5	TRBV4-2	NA	CASSQEPGALQYF	TGTGCCAGCAGCCAAGAACCCGGGGCCCTCCAGTACTTC
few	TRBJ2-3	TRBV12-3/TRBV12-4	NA	CASSSQDTQYF	TGTGCCAGCAGTTCCCAGGATACGCAGTATTTT
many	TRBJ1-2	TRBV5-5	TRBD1	CASSLDRGLRGYTF	TGTGCCAGCAGCTTGGACAGGGGGCTCCGTGGCTACACCTTC
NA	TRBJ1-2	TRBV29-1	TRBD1	CSVPDRAGGYTF	TGCAGCGTTCCGGACAGGGCCGGAGGCTACACCTTC
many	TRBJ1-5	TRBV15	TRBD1	CATSRDLTGQRGNQPQHF	TGTGCCACCAGCAGAGATCTGACAGGGCAGCGCGGCAATCAGCCCCAGCATTTT
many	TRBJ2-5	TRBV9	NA	CASSVEGRELETQYF	TGTGCCAGCAGCGTAGAAGGTCGGGAGTTGGAGACCCAGTACTTC
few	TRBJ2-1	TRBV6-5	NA	CASSYSRRINEQFF	TGTGCCAGCAGTTACTCGCGGCGGATCAATGAGCAGTTCTTC
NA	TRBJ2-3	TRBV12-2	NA	CASRLASRGGYTDTQYF	TGTGCAAGTCGCTTAGCGAGTCGGGGGGGATACACAGATACGCAGTATTTT
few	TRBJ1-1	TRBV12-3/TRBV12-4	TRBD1	CASRSDRFPTEAFF	TGTGCCAGCAGATCGGACAGGTTCCCCACTGAAGCTTTCTTT
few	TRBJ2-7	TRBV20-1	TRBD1	CSAQMTGHEQYF	TGCAGTGCTCAGATGACAGGGCACGAGCAGTACTTC
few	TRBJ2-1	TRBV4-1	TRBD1	CASSLQGSHNEQFF	TGCGCCAGCAGCTTACAGGGGAGCCACAATGAGCAGTTCTTC
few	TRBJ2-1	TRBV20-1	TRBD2	CSARARLAGGYEQFF	TGCAGTGCTAGAGCCCGACTAGCGGGAGGATATGAGCAGTTCTTC
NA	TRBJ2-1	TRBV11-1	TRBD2	CASSLLAAVGYNEQFF	TGTGCCAGCAGCTTACTAGCGGCAGTGGGCTACAATGAGCAGTTCTTC
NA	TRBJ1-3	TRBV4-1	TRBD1	CASSQDKTGGLSGNTIYF	TGCGCCAGCAGCCAAGACAAGACAGGGGGCTTATCTGGAAACACCATATATTTT
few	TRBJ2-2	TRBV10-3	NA	CAISPVRDTANPGELFF	TGTGCCATCAGCCCAGTACGGGACACCGCTAACCCCGGGGAGCTGTTTTTT
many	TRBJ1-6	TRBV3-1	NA	CASSQEGVISPLHF	TGTGCCAGCAGCCAAGAAGGGGTAATTTCACCCCTCCACTTT
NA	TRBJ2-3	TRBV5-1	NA	CASSGRSQPFEKQYF	TGCGCCAGCAGCGGGCGGTCACAGCCATTCGAGAAGCAGTATTTT
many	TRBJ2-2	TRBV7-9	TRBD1	CASSLFQGDANTGELFF	TGTGCCAGCAGCTTATTCCAGGGGGACGCGAACACCGGGGAGCTGTTTTTT
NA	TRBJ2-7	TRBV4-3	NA	CASSQTLDALRSSYEQYF	TGCGCCAGCAGCCAGACCCTCGACGCGCTGCGGAGCTCCTACGAGCAGTACTTC
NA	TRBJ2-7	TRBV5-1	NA	CASSLGTTGKRVEQYF	TGCGCCAGCAGCTTGGGAACCACAGGGAAGAGAGTCGAGCAGTACTTC
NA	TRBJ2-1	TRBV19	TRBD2	CASSISGGLYNEQFF	TGTGCCAGTAGTATTTCGGGGGGGCTCTACAATGAGCAGTTCTTC
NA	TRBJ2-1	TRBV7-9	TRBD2	CASSAPTSPGSTFF	TGTGCCAGCAGCGCCCCGACTAGCCCCGGGAGTACGTTCTTC
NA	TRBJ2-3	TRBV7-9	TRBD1	CASSLRTGADTQYF	TGTGCCAGCAGCTTGAGGACAGGGGCAGATACGCAGTATTTT
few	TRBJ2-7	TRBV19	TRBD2	CASSIERGGPYEQYF	TGTGCCAGTAGTATAGAACGCGGGGGGCCTTACGAGCAGTACTTC
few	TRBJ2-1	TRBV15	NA	CATSRDVPVGQFF	TGTGCCACCAGCAGAGATGTACCGGTCGGTCAGTTCTTC
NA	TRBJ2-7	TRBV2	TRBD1	CASSTTGGTGEQYF	TGTGCCAGCAGTACCACAGGGGGCACCGGCGAGCAGTACTTC
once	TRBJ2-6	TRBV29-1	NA	CSAVDSALSGANVLTF	TGCAGCGCGGTGGACAGCGCCCTCTCTGGGGCCAACGTCCTGACTTTC
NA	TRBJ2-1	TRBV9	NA	CASSLTRGHEQFF	TGTGCCAGCAGCCTCACAAGGGGCCATGAGCAGTTCTTC
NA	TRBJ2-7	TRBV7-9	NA	CASTLGGTYEQYF	TGTGCCAGCACTCTAGGTGGTACCTACGAGCAGTACTTC
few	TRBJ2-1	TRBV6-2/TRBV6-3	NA	CASSKWVNEQFF	TGTGCCAGCTCTAAGTGGGTCAATGAGCAGTTCTTC
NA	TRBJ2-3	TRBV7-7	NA	CASSLDPSSTDTQYF	TGTGCCAGCAGCTTAGATCCTTCTAGCACAGATACGCAGTATTTT
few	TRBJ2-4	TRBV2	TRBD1	CASSEGTGWAKNIQYF	TGTGCCAGCAGTGAAGGGACAGGGTGGGCCAAAAACATTCAGTACTTC
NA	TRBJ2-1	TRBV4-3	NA	CASSQETKGWNEQFF	TGCGCCAGCAGCCAAGAAACTAAAGGTTGGAATGAGCAGTTCTTC
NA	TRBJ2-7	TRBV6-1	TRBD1	CASSELRDSPYEQYF	TGTGCCAGCAGTGAATTAAGGGACAGTCCCTACGAGCAGTACTTC
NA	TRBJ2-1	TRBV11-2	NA	CASSYNRDKIGQFF	TGTGCCAGCAGCTATAACCGGGACAAGATTGGTCAGTTCTTC
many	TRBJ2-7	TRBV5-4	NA	CASSGTPSYEQYF	TGTGCCAGCAGCGGGACACCCTCCTACGAGCAGTACTTC
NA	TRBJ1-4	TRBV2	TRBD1	CASGTVLNEKLFF	TGTGCCAGCGGGACAGTCTTAAATGAAAAACTGTTTTTT
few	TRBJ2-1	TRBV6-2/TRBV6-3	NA	CASSYGAWNNEQFF	TGTGCCAGCAGTTACGGGGCGTGGAACAATGAGCAGTTCTTC
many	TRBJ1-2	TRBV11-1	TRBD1	CASSYRTGDFVDGYTF	TGTGCCAGCAGCTACCGGACAGGGGATTTCGTGGATGGCTACACCTTC
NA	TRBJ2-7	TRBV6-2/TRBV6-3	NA	CASTLGQGPYEQYF	TGTGCCAGCACCCTGGGGCAGGGCCCCTACGAGCAGTACTTC
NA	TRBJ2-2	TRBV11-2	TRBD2	CASSLLRTSGRGPTGELFF	TGTGCCAGCAGCTTACTAAGGACTAGCGGGAGGGGCCCCACCGGGGAGCTGTTTTTT
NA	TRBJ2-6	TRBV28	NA	CASRGAGANVLTF	TGTGCCAGCCGGGGCGCTGGGGCCAACGTCCTGACTTTC
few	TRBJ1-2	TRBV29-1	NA	CSVGGPAYGYTF	TGCAGCGTTGGGGGCCCGGCCTATGGCTACACCTTC
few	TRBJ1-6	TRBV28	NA	CASSSPKQLTRLEGESPLHF	TGTGCCAGCAGCTCTCCCAAACAGCTCACTCGACTGGAAGGGGAATCACCCCTCCACTTT
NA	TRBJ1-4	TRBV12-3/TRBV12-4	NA	CASSLSRGEKLFF	TGTGCCAGCAGTTTATCTAGGGGAGAAAAACTGTTTTTT
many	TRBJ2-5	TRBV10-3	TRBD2	CAISEFIAGESQETQYF	TGTGCCATCAGTGAGTTTATAGCGGGAGAATCCCAAGAGACCCAGTACTTC
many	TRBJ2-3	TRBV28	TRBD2	CASSPTSGSSPDTQYF	TGTGCCAGCAGCCCTACCAGCGGGAGTAGCCCAGATACGCAGTATTTT
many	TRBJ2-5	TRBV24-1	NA	CATTTSGNQETQYF	TGTGCCACCACCACCTCGGGCAACCAAGAGACCCAGTACTTC
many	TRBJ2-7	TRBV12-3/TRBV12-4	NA	CASSEGRGGYEQYF	TGTGCCAGCAGTGAAGGACGAGGGGGGTACGAGCAGTACTTC
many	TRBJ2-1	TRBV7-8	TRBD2	CASSFGLAHNEQFF	TGTGCCAGCAGCTTCGGACTAGCGCACAATGAGCAGTTCTTC
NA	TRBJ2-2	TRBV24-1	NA	CATSDLNNVNTGELFF	TGTGCCACCAGTGATTTAAATAATGTGAACACCGGGGAGCTGTTTTTT
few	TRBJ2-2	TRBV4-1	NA	CASSPWSGETGELFF	TGCGCCAGCAGCCCATGGTCGGGGGAGACCGGGGAGCTGTTTTTT
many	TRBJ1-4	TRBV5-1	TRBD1	CASSLAGTEGEKLFF	TGCGCCAGCAGCTTGGCCGGGACAGAGGGTGAAAAACTGTTTTTT
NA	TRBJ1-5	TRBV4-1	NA	CASSQVRGRGINQPQHF	TGCGCCAGCAGCCAAGTACGAGGCCGGGGAATAAATCAGCCCCAGCATTTT
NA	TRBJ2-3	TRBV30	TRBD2	CAETSGSTDTQYF	TGTGCCGAGACTAGCGGGAGTACAGATACGCAGTATTTT
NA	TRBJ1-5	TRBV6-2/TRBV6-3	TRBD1	CASSYPRTGFAQPQHF	TGTGCCAGCAGTTACCCTAGGACAGGGTTCGCTCAGCCCCAGCATTTT
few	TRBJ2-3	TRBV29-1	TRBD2	CSVVGLAGGNTQYF	TGCAGCGTTGTGGGACTAGCGGGGGGAAATACGCAGTATTTT
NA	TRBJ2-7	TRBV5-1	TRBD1	CASSSGTGSSEQYF	TGCGCCAGCAGCTCTGGGACAGGTTCTAGCGAGCAGTACTTC
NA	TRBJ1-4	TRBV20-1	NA	CSSRRVATNEKLFF	TGCAGTTCTAGACGAGTAGCAACTAATGAAAAACTGTTTTTT